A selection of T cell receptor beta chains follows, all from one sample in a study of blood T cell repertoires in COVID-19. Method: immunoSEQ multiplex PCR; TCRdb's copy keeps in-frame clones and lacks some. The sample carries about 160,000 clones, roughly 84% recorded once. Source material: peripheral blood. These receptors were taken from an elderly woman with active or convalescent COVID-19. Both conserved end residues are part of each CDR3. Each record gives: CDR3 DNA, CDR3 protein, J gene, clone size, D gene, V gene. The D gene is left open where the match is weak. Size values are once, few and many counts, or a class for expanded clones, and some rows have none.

TGTGCTAGTGGTTTGGTAGTAGGATCGGGGGTCAGCGTGATGCACACTGAAGCTTTCTTT | CASGLVVGSGVSVMHTEAFF | TRBJ1-1 | NA | NA | TRBV12-5
TGCGCCAGCAGTTCGGGACAGGGAAACACCGGGGAGCTGTTTTTT | CASSSGQGNTGELFF | TRBJ2-2 | once | TRBD1 | TRBV5-1
TGTGCCAGCAGCCAAATTTCGCAGGGCGTGTACTTC | CASSQISQGVYF | TRBJ2-7 | NA | NA | TRBV7-9
TGTGCCAGCAGTTCAGGCAAAATATACAATGAGCAGTTCTTC | CASSSGKIYNEQFF | TRBJ2-1 | once | NA | TRBV27
TGTGCCAGCAGGACTAGCGGGAACACCGGGGAGCTGTTTTTT | CASRTSGNTGELFF | TRBJ2-2 | NA | TRBD2 | TRBV7-9
TGTGCCAGCAGCCAAAGGACAGGGGGCTCCGGAAACACCATATATTTT | CASSQRTGGSGNTIYF | TRBJ1-3 | NA | TRBD1 | TRBV14
TGTGCCAGCAGCTTTCGGGACAGGGAGACCGAGCAGTACTTC | CASSFRDRETEQYF | TRBJ2-7 | NA | TRBD1 | TRBV7-9
TGTGCCAGCAGTGAACGTGGTGAACGGTCTCACGAATTAGCCAAAAACATTCAGTACTTC | CASSERGERSHELAKNIQYF | TRBJ2-4 | once | NA | TRBV6-1
TGTGCCAGCAGCCAAACCCCAAGGGGTGAAGCTTTCTTT | CASSQTPRGEAFF | TRBJ1-1 | few | NA | TRBV7-3
TGTGCCACCAGTGATTCAGGGGGCGATCAGCCCCAGCATTTT | CATSDSGGDQPQHF | TRBJ1-5 | NA | TRBD1 | TRBV24-1
TGTGCCAGCAGTTACGATGTCAGGGCTAGTTGGCCCCAGCATTTT | CASSYDVRASWPQHF | TRBJ1-5 | once | NA | TRBV6-2/TRBV6-3
TGCGCCAGCAGCTCTGATCGGCGGGAGGGCGGGGAGACCCAGTACTTC | CASSSDRREGGETQYF | TRBJ2-5 | NA | TRBD2 | TRBV5-1
TGTGCCAGCAGCTTATTGGGGACTAGCGGGAGAGGTTCCTACAATGAGCAGTTCTTC | CASSLLGTSGRGSYNEQFF | TRBJ2-1 | few | TRBD2 | TRBV7-3
TGCGCCAGCAGGGACACCTTACAGGGGGATTTATCCGGAAACACCATATATTTT | CASRDTLQGDLSGNTIYF | TRBJ1-3 | NA | TRBD1 | TRBV5-1
TGTGCCAGCAGTCCCTTGAATCAGGGGCATGGCTACACCTTC | CASSPLNQGHGYTF | TRBJ1-2 | once | NA | TRBV27
TGTGCCAGCAGCTCTCAAGGGAGGTATGGCTACACCTTC | CASSSQGRYGYTF | TRBJ1-2 | NA | NA | TRBV28
TGCGCCAGCAGCAGGAACAGGGGCGGAAGCTCCTACAATGAGCAGTTCTTC | CASSRNRGGSSYNEQFF | TRBJ2-1 | NA | TRBD1 | TRBV5-1
TGTGCCAGCTCACCCGAGGCGGAGGGGACTGAAGCTTTCTTT | CASSPEAEGTEAFF | TRBJ1-1 | NA | NA | TRBV18
TGTGCCAGCAGCGTAGGGCTTGGCTTCTACGAGCAGTACTTC | CASSVGLGFYEQYF | TRBJ2-7 | NA | NA | TRBV9
TGTGCCAGCAGCGTACAGCAGGATCTATTTTATGGCTACACCTTC | CASSVQQDLFYGYTF | TRBJ1-2 | NA | NA | TRBV9
TGTGCCAGCAGTGACAGGAGCTCCTACGAGCAGTACTTC | CASSDRSSYEQYF | TRBJ2-7 | few | NA | TRBV28
TGTGCCAGCAGCTCTCTCAGGTTTCGGAATGAGCAGTTCTTC | CASSSLRFRNEQFF | TRBJ2-1 | NA | NA | TRBV11-2
TGTGCCAGCAGCGTGGGCCGTACGCAGTATTTT | CASSVGRTQYF | TRBJ2-3 | NA | NA | TRBV9
TGTGCCACCAGCAGAGATGGAAGAGCGGGAGGTCTCGGAGATACGCAGTATTTT | CATSRDGRAGGLGDTQYF | TRBJ2-3 | NA | TRBD2 | TRBV15
TGCGCCAGCAGCTTGGGACAGCCCGACTATGGCTACACCTTC | CASSLGQPDYGYTF | TRBJ1-2 | NA | NA | TRBV5-1
TGTGCCTGGAGTAGTAAGGGAGCCTACAATGAGCAGTTCTTC | CAWSSKGAYNEQFF | TRBJ2-1 | NA | NA | TRBV30
TGTGCCAGCAGCCAAGATCTATTGGGGGGAAGAGACTACGAGCAGTACTTC | CASSQDLLGGRDYEQYF | TRBJ2-7 | NA | NA | TRBV14
TGTGCCAGTAGTATCTCAAGGATAGCGGGAGGAATACCCTACGAGCAGTACTTC | CASSISRIAGGIPYEQYF | TRBJ2-7 | NA | TRBD2 | TRBV19
TGTGCCAGCAGCAACAACAGGGATCAGCCCCAGCATTTT | CASSNNRDQPQHF | TRBJ1-5 | NA | NA | TRBV11-2
TGTGCCACCAGTGGACAGGGGGCGGAAAACTATGGCTACACCTTC | CATSGQGAENYGYTF | TRBJ1-2 | NA | TRBD1 | TRBV24-1
TGTGCCAGCAGCGTTGACGGGACTAATCGAGTATACGAGCAGTACTTC | CASSVDGTNRVYEQYF | TRBJ2-7 | NA | TRBD2 | TRBV9
TGCGCCAGCAGCCCATTCGGACAGGAACTCTATGGCTACACCTTC | CASSPFGQELYGYTF | TRBJ1-2 | NA | TRBD1 | TRBV5-1
TGTGCCAGTAGTATATGGCTCCCTCCGAACACCGGGGAGCTGTTTTTT | CASSIWLPPNTGELFF | TRBJ2-2 | NA | NA | TRBV19
TGTGCCAGCAGTATGGACAGGGTGTATAACTATGGCTACACCTTC | CASSMDRVYNYGYTF | TRBJ1-2 | NA | TRBD1 | TRBV6-5
TGTGCCATCAGCCAAACAGGGGGCTACGAGCAGTACTTC | CAISQTGGYEQYF | TRBJ2-7 | NA | TRBD1 | TRBV10-3
TGTGCCAGCAGCTTAAAATCGACAGGCAGTGGAGCTAACTATGGCTACACCTTC | CASSLKSTGSGANYGYTF | TRBJ1-2 | NA | NA | TRBV7-6
TGTGCCAGTAGTAAACGGGGAATTGAGAATCAGCCCCAGCATTTT | CASSKRGIENQPQHF | TRBJ1-5 | NA | NA | TRBV19
TGTGCCAGCCGGCGGGCCCCGAACACCGGGGAGCTGTTTTTT | CASRRAPNTGELFF | TRBJ2-2 | NA | NA | TRBV9
TGTGCCAGCAGCTACATCCCCGACACTGAAGCTTTCTTT | CASSYIPDTEAFF | TRBJ1-1 | NA | NA | TRBV11-2
TGCGCCAGCAGCCAATCCGGGACAGGGAAATCTGGAAACACCATATATTTT | CASSQSGTGKSGNTIYF | TRBJ1-3 | NA | TRBD1 | TRBV4-1
TGTGCCAGCAGCCAAGTTGGGCAACCGAACACTGAAGCTTTCTTT | CASSQVGQPNTEAFF | TRBJ1-1 | NA | NA | TRBV3-1/TRBV3-2
TGTGCCAGCAGGGGGGGGGAGACCCAGTACTTC | CASRGGETQYF | TRBJ2-5 | NA | TRBD2 | TRBV27
TGTGCCAGCAGTTTATCCGGGACAGGAGGTTGGGAGACCCAGTACTTC | CASSLSGTGGWETQYF | TRBJ2-5 | NA | TRBD1 | TRBV28
TGTGCTAGTGGTTCGGACAGGGAAGGTCAGGAGACCCAGTACTTC | CASGSDREGQETQYF | TRBJ2-5 | NA | TRBD1 | TRBV12-5
TGTGCCACCCCGGGGGTAGGGTACAACACTGAAGCTTTCTTT | CATPGVGYNTEAFF | TRBJ1-1 | NA | NA | TRBV7-9